This T cell receptor (beta chain) was recorded in a study of CD8+ T cells in alopecia areata. Study-level information: Treatment of the treated patients consisted of oral tofacitinib, 5 to 10 mg twice daily.

This CDR3 region has 14 residues. V lost 7 bases and J lost 5; bases outside the gene matches: 7. CDR1 and CDR2 (germline): MNHNY, SVGAGI (reference sequence). Collection of lesional scalp punch biopsies and peripheral blood was performed in alopecia areata patients. RNA was isolated and reverse transcribed to cDNA, the sequencing template. Measured with immunoSEQ multiplex PCR; TCRdb has only the in-frame clones, and not every one. The sample records around 120,000 clones, less than 45% being singletons. The sequenced sample was CD4+ T cells sorted from blood. The genes are TRBV6-6 and TRBJ2-3, with 9 bases fitting TRBD1. The sequence came from a human donor with alopecia areata. The CDR3 region is CASKPGQGRDTQYF. CDR3 in DNA: TGTGCCAGCAAGCCGGGACAGGGTAGAGATACGCAGTATTTT.